This is a list of T cell receptor beta chains from one sample in a study of T cell repertoires in cytomegalovirus infection. TCRdb reprocessed the reads with MiXCR, giving one entry per CDR3 protein. The sample has approximately 500,000 distinct CDR3 sequences; approximately 15% are singletons. Source material: CD8+ T cells from PBMCs. Receptors were obtained from a human donor in good health (CMV status not recorded). Some clones in this sample may be carry-over from other donors' samples. Each CDR3 is given with its conserved first and last residue. Fields, in order: V gene, clone size, J gene, D gene, CDR3 protein, CDR3 DNA. D genes are given only for firm matches. Clone size is shown for a subset of rows, as once, few, many or a class of expanded clone.

>TRBV15|-|TRBJ2-1|TRBD2
CATSRDPWGTSGYNEQFF
TGTGCCACCAGCAGAGATCCGTGGGGGACTAGCGGCTACAATGAGCAGTTCTTC
>TRBV12-3/TRBV12-4|many|TRBJ1-1|-
CASFSLPNYEAFF
TGTGCCAGCTTCAGTTTACCGAATTATGAAGCTTTCTTT
>TRBV20-1|-|TRBJ2-3|TRBD2
CSARVAGASTDTQYF
TGCAGTGCTAGAGTAGCGGGTGCTAGCACAGATACGCAGTATTTT
>TRBV2|-|TRBJ2-1|-
CASTDPTSYNEQFF
TGTGCCAGCACTGACCCCACCTCTTACAATGAGCAGTTCTTC
>TRBV7-2|many|TRBJ1-3|-
CASSLVERGLENTIYF
TGTGCCAGCAGCTTAGTGGAGCGGGGATTGGAGAACACCATATATTTT
>TRBV7-9|many|TRBJ1-1|-
CASTRERSEAFF
TGTGCCAGCACTCGAGAGAGGAGTGAAGCTTTCTTT
>TRBV6-2/TRBV6-3|many|TRBJ1-1|TRBD1
CASSRTGVNTEAFF
TGTGCCAGCAGTAGGACAGGGGTGAACACTGAAGCTTTCTTT
>TRBV28|few|TRBJ2-1|-
CASSPRRESVREQFF
TGTGCCAGCAGTCCAAGGCGGGAATCGGTTAGGGAGCAGTTCTTC
>TRBV3-1|-|TRBJ2-7|-
CASSQDPSGEEGYEQYF
TGTGCCAGCAGCCAGGACCCCTCGGGGGAGGAGGGCTACGAGCAGTACTTC
>TRBV28|once|TRBJ1-1|-
CATKGGRVRSNTEAFF
TGTGCCACAAAGGGGGGGCGTGTAAGATCGAACACTGAAGCTTTCTTT
>TRBV29-1|many|TRBJ2-7|-
CSVEALALPGSYEQYF
TGCAGCGTTGAAGCCCTAGCCCTACCCGGCTCCTACGAGCAGTACTTC
>TRBV4-2|many|TRBJ1-2|-
CASSQDWGPEAGYGYTF
TGTGCCAGCAGCCAAGATTGGGGGCCCGAAGCGGGCTATGGCTACACCTTC
>TRBV2|many|TRBJ1-2|TRBD1
CASSDPGNSGTEIYPIGYGYTF
TGTGCCAGCAGTGATCCGGGCAACTCCGGGACAGAAATATACCCGATCGGCTATGGCTACACCTTC
>TRBV11-2|many|TRBJ2-7|-
CASSLILGAGYEQYF
TGTGCCAGCAGCTTAATACTGGGGGCCGGATACGAGCAGTACTTC
>TRBV27|few|TRBJ1-6|-
CASSFSGEGNSPLHF
TGTGCCAGCAGTTTTTCAGGGGAAGGTAATTCACCCCTCCACTTT
>TRBV19|few|TRBJ2-1|TRBD2
CASSAAGGPPEQFF
TGTGCCAGTAGTGCAGCGGGAGGGCCTCCTGAGCAGTTCTTC
>TRBV7-8|few|TRBJ1-2|-
CASSLVRGTDYGYTF
TGTGCCAGCAGCTTAGTAAGGGGCACAGACTATGGCTACACCTTC
>TRBV30|few|TRBJ1-1|TRBD1
CAWSNPDRGYFSGFF
TGTGCCTGGAGTAACCCCGACAGGGGATATTTTAGCGGATTCTTT
>TRBV29-1|-|TRBJ1-1|TRBD1
CSVPTGYGAFF
TGCAGCGTTCCGACAGGGTATGGAGCTTTCTTT
>TRBV15|-|TRBJ2-5|-
CATSIGGEGETQYF
TGTGCCACCAGCATCGGGGGAGAGGGAGAGACCCAGTACTTC
>TRBV7-8|many|TRBJ2-1|TRBD2
CASSLKREGYNEQFF
TGTGCCAGCAGCTTAAAGCGGGAGGGCTACAATGAGCAGTTCTTC
>TRBV2|many|TRBJ2-7|-
CASSNVQGIYEQYF
TGTGCCAGCTCCAACGTCCAGGGGATCTACGAGCAGTACTTC
>TRBV20-1|many|TRBJ1-2|-
CSPSVVYSELANYGYTF
TGCAGCCCTTCGGTTGTTTACTCCGAGTTAGCTAACTATGGCTACACCTTC
>TRBV12-3/TRBV12-4|many|TRBJ2-7|-
CASSPASREQYF
TGTGCCAGCAGCCCTGCCTCCCGAGAGCAGTACTTC
>TRBV7-8|many|TRBJ2-1|-
CASSLVPARYNEQFF
TGTGCCAGCAGCTTAGTGCCGGCGAGATACAATGAGCAGTTCTTC
>TRBV7-3|many|TRBJ2-3|-
CASSLLSGMGTDTQYF
TGTGCCAGCAGCTTATTGAGTGGGATGGGGACAGATACGCAGTATTTT
>TRBV20-1|many|TRBJ2-3|TRBD2
CSSTPSGTADTQYF
TGCAGTTCCACCCCTAGCGGGACCGCAGATACGCAGTATTTT
>TRBV11-2|many|TRBJ2-3|-
CASSSMRDTQYF
TGTGCCAGCAGCTCAATGAGGGATACGCAGTATTTT
>TRBV12-3/TRBV12-4|-|TRBJ2-5|-
CATSSMVETQYF
TGTGCCACCTCGTCCATGGTAGAGACCCAGTACTTC
>TRBV30|many|TRBJ2-1|-
CAWSVGSRGNEQFF
TGTGCCTGGAGTGTAGGCTCCCGGGGGAATGAGCAGTTCTTC
>TRBV19|-|TRBJ1-1|TRBD1
CASRTGGVNTEAFF
TGTGCCAGTAGGACAGGGGGTGTCAACACTGAAGCTTTCTTT
>TRBV19|few|TRBJ1-6|TRBD1
CASSPDRGPLGNSPLHF
TGTGCCAGTAGTCCGGACAGGGGGCCCCTGGGGAATTCACCCCTCCACTTT
>TRBV28|-|TRBJ2-7|-
CASSFPGEAPSYEQYF
TGTGCCAGCAGTTTCCCGGGGGAGGCCCCCTCCTACGAGCAGTACTTC
>TRBV19|many|TRBJ1-1|-
CASRGRPRNEAFF
TGTGCCAGTAGGGGCAGACCCCGGAATGAAGCTTTCTTT
>TRBV20-1|-|TRBJ1-3|-
CSARTVASGNTIYF
TGCAGTGCTAGGACGGTAGCCTCTGGAAACACCATATATTTT
>TRBV11-3|many|TRBJ1-1|-
CASSLGPQGGTEAFF
TGTGCCAGCAGCTTAGGCCCTCAAGGGGGTACTGAAGCTTTCTTT
>TRBV28|-|TRBJ2-5|-
CASSSRVFWETQYF
TGTGCCAGCAGTTCCAGGGTCTTTTGGGAGACCCAGTACTTC
>TRBV7-9|many|TRBJ1-5|-
CASSFGGINQPQHF
TGTGCCAGCAGCTTCGGAGGGATCAATCAGCCCCAGCATTTT
>TRBV12-3/TRBV12-4|many|TRBJ1-5|-
CASNLGQTVGQPQHF
TGTGCCAGCAATTTGGGCCAGACAGTGGGTCAGCCCCAGCATTTT
>TRBV7-2|many|TRBJ2-7|-
CASSFDLAYEQYF
TGTGCCAGCAGCTTTGACTTAGCCTACGAGCAGTACTTC
>TRBV4-1|-|TRBJ2-3|TRBD2
CASARTSGGTDTQYF
TGCGCCAGCGCCCGGACTAGCGGGGGCACAGATACGCAGTATTTT
>TRBV7-9|many|TRBJ1-3|-
CASSLVVTGNTIYF
TGTGCCAGCAGCTTAGTTGTTACTGGAAACACCATATATTTT
>TRBV5-6|few|TRBJ1-5|-
CASRRAGEGQPQHF
TGTGCCAGCCGGCGGGCGGGCGAAGGTCAGCCCCAGCATTTT
>TRBV5-4|many|TRBJ2-3|-
CASSPQDGGQHSTDTQYF
TGTGCCAGCAGCCCACAGGACGGGGGACAGCATAGCACAGATACGCAGTATTTT
>TRBV6-5|-|TRBJ2-3|TRBD2
CASSPTSGGAGDTQYF
TGTGCCAGCAGCCCTACTAGCGGGGGGGCCGGGGATACGCAGTATTTT
>TRBV9|few|TRBJ2-1|-
CASQDSPYNEQFF
TGTGCCAGCCAGGACAGCCCCTACAATGAGCAGTTCTTC
>TRBV19|many|TRBJ2-1|TRBD1
CASKQGGNEQFF
TGTGCCAGTAAACAGGGGGGCAATGAGCAGTTCTTC
>TRBV7-9|many|TRBJ2-7|TRBD1
CASSSGTDLLSYEQYF
TGTGCCAGCAGCTCCGGGACAGATCTTCTCTCCTACGAGCAGTACTTC
>TRBV7-6|many|TRBJ1-4|-
CASSSGGTNEKLFF
TGTGCCAGCAGCTCAGGTGGCACTAATGAAAAACTGTTTTTT
>TRBV27|few|TRBJ1-4|-
CASSLLSGNEKLFF
TGTGCCAGCAGTTTATTATCGGGGAATGAAAAACTGTTTTTT
>TRBV4-1|-|TRBJ1-4|-
CASSQDRLQEKLFF
TGTGCCAGCAGCCAAGATCGGCTACAAGAAAAACTGTTTTTT
>TRBV2|-|TRBJ2-1|TRBD2
CARGLADSNEQFF
TGTGCCAGGGGACTAGCGGACTCCAATGAGCAGTTCTTC